This passage covers 20 T cell receptor beta chains from one sample sequenced in a study of tumor and adjacent non-tumor tissue in lung cancer. The template was RNA from unsorted bulk tissue. More than 3 cm separated this lung sample from the edge of the tumor. Three rounds of nested PCR, following a modified ARM-PCR protocol, produced the TCRbeta library. TCRdb passed the multiplex PCR reads through MiXCR, listing each CDR3 protein once. The data hold over 100,000 distinct CDR3 sequences, with around 57% observed a single time. Sequences were obtained from distant non-tumor lung tissue. The receptors come from a man aged 55 to 70 with non-small cell lung cancer.

This clonotype occurred many times. The chain is built from TRBV6-5 and TRBJ2-1; TRBD2 aligns across 9 bases. Trimming removed 10 bases from V and 0 bases from J; junction bases left unmatched: 4. CDR1 and CDR2 from the germline V gene are MNHEY and SVGAGI. This CDR3 is 14 amino acids long. CDR3 residues: CATNSGSSYNEQFF. For the CDR3, the DNA is TGTGCCACCAATAGCGGGAGCTCCTACAATGAGCAGTTCTTC.

There are many counts of this clonotype. The chain couples TRBV12-3 or TRBV12-4 to TRBJ2-5; D call uncertain. The CDR3 spans 12 residues. V gave up 7 bases and J gave up 5 bases, with 11 bases separating them. The CDR3 DNA is TGTGCCAGCACCCTGACAACGGAGACCCAGTACTTC. Translation gives CASTLTTETQYF.

As for this clonotype: At one of its ends the junction is not consistent with the germline gene, which may arise from a read error. This sequence joins TRBV6-2 or TRBV6-3 and TRBJ2-1, with 9 bases that match TRBD2. Germline CDR1 is MNHEY and CDR2 is SVGEGT. This CDR3 is built from 16 residues. In nucleotides, the CDR3 is TGTGCCGGCAGCACCCCGAAAATAGCGGGGGACAATGAGCACTTCTTC. Its translation: CAGSTPKIAGDNEHFF.

This clonotype was observed at least ten times. This chain uses TRBV7-8 with TRBJ2-7; 8 bases fit TRBD1. V lost 0 bases, J lost 2 bases, and 9 bases stayed unmatched. The CDR3 consists of 17 residues. CDR1 SGHVS and CDR2 FQNEAQ come from the germline V gene. The CDR3 bases are TGTGCCAGCAGCTTAGCTAGAGGACAGGGAAGGGCCTACGAGCAGTACTTC. The encoded protein is CASSLARGQGRAYEQYF.

This clonotype occurred many times. The V call is TRBV20-1, the J call TRBJ2-1; D might be TRBD1 (5 bases). Between the trimmed V and J ends, which lost 0 bases and 2 bases, there was a span of 8 bases. The CDR3 loop spans 14 amino acids. Germline values: CDR1 DFQATT, CDR2 SNEGSKA (reference sequence). The CDR3 DNA reads TGCAGTGCTAGAGACCAAGGGGCCTACAATGAGCAGTTCTTC. It codes for CSARDQGAYNEQFF.

This clonotype came up many times. This chain links TRBV4-3 with TRBJ2-1; 12 positions match TRBD2. The ends lost 1 base at V and 5 bases at J; junction bases unmatched: 6. Germline V gene sequence: CDR1 LGHNA, CDR2 YSLEER. The CDR3 is made up of 17 amino acids. Here the CDR3 reads CASSQAGLAGINNEQFF. CDR3 in DNA: TGCGCCAGCAGCCAAGCCGGACTAGCGGGGATAAACAATGAGCAGTTCTTC.

This clonotype was counted ten times or more. The V and J genes are TRBV1 and TRBJ2-1; TRBD2, the table's D call, was not compared with the DNA. TRBV1 is labeled a pseudogene. The CDR3 sequence is 15 residues long. The CDR3 nucleotides read TGCACCAGCAGAGCTAGAGTTGTAGAGGACAATGAGCAGTTCTTC. Its protein is CTSRARVVEDNEQFF.

This clonotype has at least ten counts. The V call is TRBV12-3 or TRBV12-4, the J call TRBJ2-3; 7 bases are shared with TRBD2. The CDR3 totals 12 residues. Trimming at V came to 6 bases and at J to 6 bases, leaving 3 bases not matched to a gene. CDR3 nucleotides: TGTGCCAGCAGATACGGGGGGGATACGCAGTATTTT. This codes for CASRYGGDTQYF.

The J gene is TRBJ1-4, the V gene TRBV7-9; D unresolved. Trimming left V 2 bases short and J 7 bases short, with 8 bases between. The CDR3 has 13 residues. Per the germline V gene, CDR1 is SEHNR and CDR2 is FQNEAQ (reference sequence). This CDR3 is CASSLLGSEKLFF. CDR3 coding DNA: TGTGCCAGCAGCTTACTGGGTAGTGAAAAACTGTTTTTT. Full variable domain (outside the CDR3, taken from reference TRBV7-9 and TRBJ1-4): DTGVSQNPRHKITKRGQNVTFRCDPISEHNRLYWYRQTLGQGPEFLTYFQNEAQLEKSRLLSDRFSAERPKGSFSTLEIQRTEQGDSAMYLCASSLLGSEKLFFGSGTQLSVL.

The sample holds many counts of this clonotype. J is TRBJ2-1 and V is TRBV12-3 or TRBV12-4, with D uncertain. The V end was cut by 1 base, the J end by 7 bases, with 8 bases between. The CDR3 extends over 13 amino acids. The CDR3 bases are TGTGCCAGCAGTTTAGAGCCAGCAAATGAGCAGTTCTTC. Translated, it gives CASSLEPANEQFF.

The chain uses TRBV30 and TRBJ2-5; TRBD2 aligns across 11 bases. The CDR3 is made up of 17 amino acids. Losses at the gene ends were 1 base for V and 3 bases for J; bases not matched to a gene: 10. The V gene's germline CDR1 is GTSNPN and CDR2 SVGIG (reference sequence). The CDR3 nucleotides read TGTGCCTGGAGTGCCTGGGAAAAGGGACTAGCGGAAGAGACCCAGTACTTC. It is translated as CAWSAWEKGLAEETQYF.

Remarks on this clonotype: This sequence may be a read error, since a much larger clone differs from it by one base. CDR3 sequence (DNA): TGTGCCAGCAGCTTAGCGGGGCTCAGAGTCTATGGCTACACCTTC. Translating it yields CASSLAGLRVYGYTF. V is TRBV7-8 and J is TRBJ1-2; TRBD1 is a possible D gene (5 bases). The CDR3 totals 15 residues. Germline V lookup: CDR1 SGHVS, CDR2 FQNEAQ. Trimming stripped 0 bases from V and 4 bases from J, with 12 bases between. The entire variable domain, with the rest obtained from reference TRBV7-8 and TRBJ1-2, is as follows: GAGVSQSPRYKVAKRGQDVALRCDPISGHVSLFWYQQALGQGPEFLTYFQNEAQLDKSGLPSDRFFAERPEGSVSTLKIQRTQQEDSAVYLCASSLAGLRVYGYTFGSGTRLTVV.

The CDR3 region has the DNA TGTGCCAGCAGCGTAGGGGACGGGACCCGAGCAGAGACCCAGTACTTC. Translated: CASSVGDGTRAETQYF. The chain carries TRBV9 and TRBJ2-5; D may be TRBD1 or TRBD2 (5 bases each). V was trimmed by 0 bases and J by 4 bases, leaving 16 bases between them. Looked up from germline, CDR1 is SGDLS and CDR2 is YYNGEE. The CDR3 sequence is 16 residues long. Complete variable domain (other parts from reference TRBV9 and TRBJ2-5): DSGVTQTPKHLITATGQRVTLRCSPRSGDLSVYWYQQSLDQGLQFLIQYYNGEERAKGNILERFSAQQFPDLHSELNLSSLELGDSALYFCASSVGDGTRAETQYFGPGTRLLVL.

This clonotype was picked up many times. DNA of the CDR3: TGCAGTGCCATCACCGGGAGTGGGAATCAGCCCCAGCATTTT. It translates to CSAITGSGNQPQHF. The V gene is TRBV20-1, the J gene TRBJ1-5, with no clear D. There are 14 residues in the CDR3. V was clipped by 6 bases and J by 4 bases, with 16 bases between them. CDR1 and CDR2 (germline): DFQATT, SNEGSKA (reference sequence).

This sequence joins TRBV12-3 or TRBV12-4 and TRBJ1-6, with 10 bases identical to TRBD1. The CDR3 sequence is 15 residues long. The CDR3 bases are TGTGTCAGAAGTCCGACAGGGGGCCGTGGATCACCCCTCCACTTT. Translating it yields CVRSPTGGRGSPLHF.

Comments on this clonotype: Compared with germline, one end of the junction differs, possibly owing to a read error. J is TRBJ2-1 and V is TRBV6-2 or TRBV6-3; D call uncertain. The CDR3 spans 14 residues. Germline V CDR1 and CDR2: MNHEY, SVGEGT. CDR3 DNA: TGTGCCAACAGTTACATCGAGCCGCGCAGCGAGCAGTTATTC. Its translation is CANSYIEPRSEQLF.

To note about this clonotype: A much larger clone lies one base from this, so it may be a read error. The chain employs TRBV5-4 and TRBJ1-2; possible D gene TRBD1, 6 bases. The V gene lost 0 bases and the J gene lost 5 bases, with 20 bases spanning the gap. The CDR3 runs 17 residues. Looked up from germline, CDR1 is SGHNT and CDR2 is YYREEE (reference sequence). The CDR3 loop is CASSLDPKTGGGYGYTF. As DNA, the CDR3 is TGTGCCAGCAGCTTGGACCCCAAGACAGGTGGTGGGTATGGCTACACCTTC.

The chain uses TRBV20-1 and TRBJ1-6, with 9 bases fitting TRBD1. Unmatched junction bases numbered 5, after V lost 3 bases and J lost 5 bases. The CDR3 runs to 15 residues. CDR1 DFQATT and CDR2 SNEGSKA come from the germline V gene (reference sequence). DNA of the CDR3: TGCAGTGCTAGGACAGGGGGAATTAATAATTCACCCCTCCACTTT. It yields the protein CSARTGGINNSPLHF.

This clonotype showed up many times. This chain links TRBV29-1 with TRBJ1-2; D possibly corresponds to TRBD1 (5 bases). Trimming removed 5 bases at V and 4 bases at J, with 20 bases between. The germline gives CDR1 SQVTM, CDR2 ANQGSEA. This CDR3 region has 15 residues. The CDR3 here is CSVKLGAAGPYGYTF. The CDR3 DNA sequence: TGCAGCGTTAAGCTCGGGGCGGCAGGCCCCTATGGCTACACCTTC.

This clonotype was seen at least ten times. The chain carries TRBV6-2 or TRBV6-3 and TRBJ1-5; D possibly corresponds to TRBD1 (6 bases). Germline loops: CDR1 MNHEY, CDR2 SVGEGT. CDR3 length: 14 amino acids. V was pared by 2 bases and J by 9 bases, with 14 bases between. CDR3 DNA sequence: TGTGCCAGCAGTTACGGAGGTGGGGGGCCGCCCCAGCATTTT. It codes for CASSYGGGGPPQHF.